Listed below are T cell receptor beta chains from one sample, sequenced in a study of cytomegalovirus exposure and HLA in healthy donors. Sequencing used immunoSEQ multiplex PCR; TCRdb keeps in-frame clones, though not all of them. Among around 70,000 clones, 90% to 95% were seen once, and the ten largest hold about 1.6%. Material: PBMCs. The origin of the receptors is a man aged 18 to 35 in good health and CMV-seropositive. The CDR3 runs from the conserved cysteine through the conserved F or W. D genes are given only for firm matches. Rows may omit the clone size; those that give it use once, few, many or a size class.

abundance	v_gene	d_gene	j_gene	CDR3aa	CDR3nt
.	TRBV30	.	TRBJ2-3	CAWSVTRVDTQYF	TGTGCCTGGAGTGTAACCCGAGTAGATACGCAGTATTTT
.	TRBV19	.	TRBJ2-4	CASSIGRLRSAKNIQYF	TGTGCCAGTAGTATTGGGCGCCTCCGCTCGGCCAAAAACATTCAGTACTTC
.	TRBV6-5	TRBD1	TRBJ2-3	CASRPGQGRTDTQYF	TGTGCCAGCAGGCCTGGACAGGGAAGGACAGATACGCAGTATTTT
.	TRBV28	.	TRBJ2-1	CASSFGSSYNEQFF	TGTGCCAGCAGTTTTGGGAGTTCCTACAATGAGCAGTTCTTC
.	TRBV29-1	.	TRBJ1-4	CSVVRAETPEKLFF	TGCAGCGTTGTGCGGGCTGAGACCCCGGAAAAACTGTTTTTT
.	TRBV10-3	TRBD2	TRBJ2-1	CAISVLAGVNNEQFF	TGTGCCATCAGTGTTCTAGCGGGAGTTAACAATGAGCAGTTCTTC
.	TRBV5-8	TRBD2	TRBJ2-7	CASSLGIAGGSEQYF	TGTGCCAGCAGCTTGGGTATAGCGGGAGGGAGTGAGCAGTACTTC
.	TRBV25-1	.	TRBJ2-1	CASSEPPSDEQFF	TGTGCCAGCAGTGAACCCCCTAGCGATGAGCAGTTCTTC
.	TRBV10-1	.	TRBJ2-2	CASSERTQGLDTGELFF	TGCGCCAGCAGTGAGCGCACCCAGGGTCTTGACACCGGGGAGCTGTTTTTT
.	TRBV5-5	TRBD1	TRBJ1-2	CASSLRTGEVSGYTF	TGTGCCAGCAGCTTGCGGACAGGGGAGGTTAGTGGCTACACCTTC
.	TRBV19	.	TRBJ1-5	CASSLERGQPQHF	TGTGCCAGTAGCTTGGAGCGCGGTCAGCCCCAGCATTTT
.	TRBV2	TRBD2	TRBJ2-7	CASSPFGASGSYEQYF	TGTGCCAGCAGTCCCTTTGGGGCTAGCGGATCCTACGAGCAGTACTTC
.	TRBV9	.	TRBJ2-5	CASSARELRDSGQTQYF	TGTGCCAGCAGCGCCCGGGAGTTGCGGGATAGTGGTCAGACCCAGTACTTC
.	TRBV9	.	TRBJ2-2	CASSYGGTAGELFF	TGTGCCAGCAGCTATGGAGGGACAGCCGGGGAGCTGTTTTTT
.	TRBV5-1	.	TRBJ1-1	CASSFTTPGTEAFF	TGCGCCAGCAGTTTTACGACTCCTGGCACTGAAGCTTTCTTT
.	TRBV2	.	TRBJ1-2	CASLEGGQGMRGYTF	TGTGCCAGCCTAGAGGGCGGTCAGGGGATGAGGGGCTACACCTTC
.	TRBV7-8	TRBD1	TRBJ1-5	CASSLSPWPGGSNQPQHF	TGTGCCAGCAGCTTATCACCCTGGCCAGGGGGTAGCAATCAGCCCCAGCATTTT
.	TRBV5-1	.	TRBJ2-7	CASSLRVGASYEQYF	TGCGCCAGCAGCCTCAGGGTGGGTGCCTCCTACGAGCAGTACTTC
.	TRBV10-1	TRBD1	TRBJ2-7	CASSEGTDLYEQYF	TGCGCCAGCAGTGAGGGGACAGATCTGTATGAGCAGTACTTC
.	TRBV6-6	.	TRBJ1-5	CASSHLGSQPQHF	TGTGCCAGCAGCCACTTGGGGAGTCAGCCCCAGCATTTT
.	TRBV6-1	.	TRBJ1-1	CASLGTQNTEAFF	TGTGCCAGTCTCGGGACTCAGAACACTGAAGCTTTCTTT
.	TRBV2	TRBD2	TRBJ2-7	CASSTPGLAGGSYEQYF	TGTGCCAGCAGTACCCCGGGACTAGCGGGAGGTTCCTACGAGCAGTACTTC
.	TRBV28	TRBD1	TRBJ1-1	CASRDQGVMGTEAFF	TGTGCCAGCAGAGACCAGGGGGTGATGGGCACTGAAGCTTTCTTT
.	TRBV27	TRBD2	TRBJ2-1	CASSLVASGGYNEQFF	TGTGCCAGCAGTTTAGTCGCTAGCGGGGGCTACAATGAGCAGTTCTTC
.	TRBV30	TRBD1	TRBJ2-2	CARDRGLANTGELFF	TGTGCCAGGGACAGAGGATTAGCGAACACCGGGGAGCTGTTTTTT
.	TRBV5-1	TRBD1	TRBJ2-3	CASSLDRGVTDTQYF	TGCGCCAGCAGCCTGGACAGGGGGGTAACAGATACGCAGTATTTT
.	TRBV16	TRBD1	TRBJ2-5	CASSRWDRGLGEQYF	TGTGCCAGCAGCCGCTGGGACAGGGGGCTTGGGGAGCAGTACTTC
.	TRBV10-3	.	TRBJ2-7	CAISEGGYEQYF	TGTGCCATCAGTGAAGGAGGATACGAGCAGTACTTC
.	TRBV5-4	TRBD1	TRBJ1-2	CASSQTGVGGYTF	TGTGCCAGCAGTCAGACAGGGGTGGGGGGCTACACCTTC
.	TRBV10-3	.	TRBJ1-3	CAISGTGTGNTIYF	TGTGCCATCAGTGGAACAGGGACTGGAAACACCATATATTTT
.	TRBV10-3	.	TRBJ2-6	CAISEPRGRSGANVLTF	TGTGCCATCAGTGAGCCCCGTGGGCGCTCTGGGGCCAACGTCCTGACTTTC
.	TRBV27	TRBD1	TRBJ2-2	CASRQGQNTGELFF	TGTGCCAGCAGACAGGGGCAGAACACCGGGGAGCTGTTTTTT
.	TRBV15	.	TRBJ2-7	CATSGHRTYEQYF	TGTGCCACCAGCGGGCATAGAACCTACGAGCAGTACTTC
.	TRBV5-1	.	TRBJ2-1	CASSLGSGNNEQFF	TGCGCCAGCAGCTTGGGGTCCGGGAACAATGAGCAGTTCTTC
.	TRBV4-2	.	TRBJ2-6	CASSQDDVGSSGANVLTF	TGTGCCAGCAGCCAAGATGACGTAGGGAGCTCTGGGGCCAACGTCCTGACTTTC
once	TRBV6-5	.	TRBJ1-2	CASSSPRQPHYGYTF	TGTGCCAGCAGTTCCCCCCGACAGCCTCACTATGGCTACACCTTC
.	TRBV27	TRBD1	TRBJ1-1	CASRETGSNTEAFF	TGTGCCAGCAGGGAGACAGGGTCAAACACTGAAGCTTTCTTT
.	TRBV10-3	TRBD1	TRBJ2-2	CAISPGQGTGGGGTGELFF	TGTGCCATCAGTCCGGGACAGGGGACGGGAGGAGGCGGCACCGGGGAGCTGTTTTTT
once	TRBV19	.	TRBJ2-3	CASTTLGTYHTDTQYF	TGTGCCAGTACCACCCTAGGGACATACCACACAGATACGCAGTATTTT
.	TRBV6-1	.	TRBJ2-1	CASSETPRGFF	TGTGCCAGCAGTGAAACCCCCAGGGGATTCTTC
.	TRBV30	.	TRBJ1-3	CAWSALPEGWSGNTIYF	TGTGCCTGGAGTGCTCTGCCGGAGGGGTGGTCTGGAAACACCATATATTTT
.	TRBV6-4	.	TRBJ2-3	CASPGHVTDTQYF	TGTGCCAGCCCGGGACACGTCACAGATACGCAGTATTTT
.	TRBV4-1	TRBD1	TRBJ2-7	CASSHPVPRDRLSYEGYF	TGCGCCAGCAGCCATCCAGTCCCCCGGGACAGGCTATCCTACGAGGGGTACTTC
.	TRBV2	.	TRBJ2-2	CASMGRTNTGELFF	TGTGCCAGCATGGGTCGGACAAACACCGGGGAGCTGTTTTTT
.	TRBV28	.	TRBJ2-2	CASSLLAHTTGELFF	TGTGCCAGCAGTTTGCTAGCGCATACGACCGGGGAGCTGTTTTTT